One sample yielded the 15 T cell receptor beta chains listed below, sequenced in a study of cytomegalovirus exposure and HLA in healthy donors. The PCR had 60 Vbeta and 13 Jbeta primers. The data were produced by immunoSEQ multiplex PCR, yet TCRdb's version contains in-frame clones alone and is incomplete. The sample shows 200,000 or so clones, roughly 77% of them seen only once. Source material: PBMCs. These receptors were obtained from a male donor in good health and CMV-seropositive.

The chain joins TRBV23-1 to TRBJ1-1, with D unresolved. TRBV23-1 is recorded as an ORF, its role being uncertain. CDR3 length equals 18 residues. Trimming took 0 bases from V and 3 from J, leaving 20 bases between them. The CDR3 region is CASSQSTAEVSVDTEAFF. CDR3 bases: TGCGCCAGCAGTCAATCAACCGCCGAGGTTTCAGTCGACACTGAAGCTTTCTTT.

As DNA, the CDR3 is TGTGCCCGCCTAGCGGGAGGCTTAGCGGATACGCAGTATTTT. Translated: CARLAGGLADTQYF. The J gene is TRBJ2-3, the V gene TRBV6-1; TRBD2 matches at 11 bases. The germline gives CDR1 MNHNS, CDR2 SASEGT. Unmatched junction bases numbered 10, after V lost 11 bases and J lost 6 bases. The CDR3 contains 14 residues.

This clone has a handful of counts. Here the CDR3 DNA reads TGTGCCAGCAGTTGGGGGTCGGACAGCGCCTACGAGCAGTACTTC. As protein: CASSWGSDSAYEQYF. The gene calls are TRBV28 and TRBJ2-5; a weak D match, TRBD1 (6 bases). The J call may be mistaken, given a closer DNA end match to TRBJ2-7. Germline V lookup: CDR1 MDHEN, CDR2 SYDVKM. CDR3 length equals 15 residues.

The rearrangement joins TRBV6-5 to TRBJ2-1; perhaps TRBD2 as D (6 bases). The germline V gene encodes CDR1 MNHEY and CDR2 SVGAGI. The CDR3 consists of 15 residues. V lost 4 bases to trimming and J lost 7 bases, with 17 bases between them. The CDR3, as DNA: TGTGCCAGCAGTTCCCCGACTAGACCCGAGAATGAGCAGTTCTTC. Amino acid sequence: CASSSPTRPENEQFF.

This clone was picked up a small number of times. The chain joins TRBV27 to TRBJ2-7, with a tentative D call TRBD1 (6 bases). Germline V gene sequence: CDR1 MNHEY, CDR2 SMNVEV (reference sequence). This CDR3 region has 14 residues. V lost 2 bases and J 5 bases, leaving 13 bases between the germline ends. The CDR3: CASSLTGLNNEQYF. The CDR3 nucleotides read TGTGCCAGCAGTTTAACAGGGCTTAATAACGAGCAGTACTTC.

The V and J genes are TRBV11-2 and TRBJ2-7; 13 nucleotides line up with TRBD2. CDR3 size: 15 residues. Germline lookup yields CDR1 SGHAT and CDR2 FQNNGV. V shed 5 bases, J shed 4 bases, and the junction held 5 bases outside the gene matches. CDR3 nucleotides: TGTGCCAGCAGCCACACGACTAGCGGGGGGTACGAGCAGTACTTC. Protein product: CASSHTTSGGYEQYF.

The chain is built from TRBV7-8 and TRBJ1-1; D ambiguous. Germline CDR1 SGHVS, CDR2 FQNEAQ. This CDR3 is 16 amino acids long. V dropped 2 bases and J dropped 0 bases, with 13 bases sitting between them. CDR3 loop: CASSLSANFMNTEAFF. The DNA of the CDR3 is TGTGCCAGCAGCTTAAGTGCCAACTTCATGAACACTGAAGCTTTCTTT.

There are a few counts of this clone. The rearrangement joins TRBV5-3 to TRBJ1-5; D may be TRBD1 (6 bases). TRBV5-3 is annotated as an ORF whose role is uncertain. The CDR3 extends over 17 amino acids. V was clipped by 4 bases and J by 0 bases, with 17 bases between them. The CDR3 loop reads CARSPRLGQTSNQPQHF. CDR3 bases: TGTGCCAGAAGCCCGCGACTTGGACAGACTAGCAATCAGCCCCAGCATTTT.

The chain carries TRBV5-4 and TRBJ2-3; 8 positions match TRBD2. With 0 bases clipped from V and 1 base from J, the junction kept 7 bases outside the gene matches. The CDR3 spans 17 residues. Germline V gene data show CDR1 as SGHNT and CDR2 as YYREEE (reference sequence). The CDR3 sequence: CASSLGAGAQRTDTQYF. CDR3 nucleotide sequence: TGTGCCAGCAGCTTGGGAGCGGGGGCCCAACGCACAGATACGCAGTATTTT.

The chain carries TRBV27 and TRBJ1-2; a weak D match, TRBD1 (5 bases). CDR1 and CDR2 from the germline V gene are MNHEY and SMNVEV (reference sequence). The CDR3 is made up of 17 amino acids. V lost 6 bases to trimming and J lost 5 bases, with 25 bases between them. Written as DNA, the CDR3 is TGTGCCAGCAGCCCCAGGGAGGGTAAAGTCTTCGGGTATGGCTACACCTTC. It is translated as CASSPREGKVFGYGYTF.

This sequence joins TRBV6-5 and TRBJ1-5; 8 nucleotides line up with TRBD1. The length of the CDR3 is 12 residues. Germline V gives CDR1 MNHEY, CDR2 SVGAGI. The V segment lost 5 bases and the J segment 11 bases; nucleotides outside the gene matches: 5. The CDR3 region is CASSDRGRAQHF. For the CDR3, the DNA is TGTGCCAGCAGTGACAGGGGCCGGGCCCAGCATTTT.

CDR3 region: CAWSIGTGGGETQYF. The DNA of the CDR3 is TGTGCCTGGAGTATCGGGACAGGGGGGGGAGAGACCCAGTACTTC. This chain joins TRBV30 and TRBJ2-5, with 11 bases lining up with TRBD1. This CDR3 contains 15 residues. The trim removed 2 bases at V and 4 bases at J, leaving 6 bases unmatched. The germline CDR1 and CDR2 sequences are GTSNPN and SVGIG (reference sequence).

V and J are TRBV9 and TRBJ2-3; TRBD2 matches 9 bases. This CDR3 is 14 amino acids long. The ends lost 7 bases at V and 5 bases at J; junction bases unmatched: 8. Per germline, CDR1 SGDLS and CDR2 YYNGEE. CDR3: CASRGGRAEDTQYF. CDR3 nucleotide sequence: TGTGCCAGCCGCGGCGGGAGGGCCGAAGATACGCAGTATTTT.

The CDR3 protein is CASSQQGASVDGYTF. CDR3 in DNA: TGTGCCAGCAGCCAACAGGGGGCTAGTGTGGATGGCTACACCTTC. The chain employs TRBV7-3 and TRBJ1-2; 9 nucleotides align to TRBD1. Germline CDR1 and CDR2: SGHTA and FQGTGA. J gave up 6 bases and V 5 bases, and 10 bases lay outside the gene matches. This CDR3 spans 15 amino acids.

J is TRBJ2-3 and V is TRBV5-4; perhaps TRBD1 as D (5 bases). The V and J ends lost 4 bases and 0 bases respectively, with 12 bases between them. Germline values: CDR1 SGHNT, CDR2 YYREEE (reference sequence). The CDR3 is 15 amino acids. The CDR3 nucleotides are TGTGCCAGCAGCGCGACAGTCCTGAGCACAGATACGCAGTATTTT. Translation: CASSATVLSTDTQYF.